Listed here are 7 T cell receptor beta chains from one sample, sequenced in a study of blood T cell repertoires in COVID-19. TCRdb's copy holds only in-frame clones and misses some; the assay was immunoSEQ multiplex PCR. The table has roughly 350,000 clones, 85% to 90% seen once. Sequencing input: peripheral blood. The receptors derive from a woman aged 45-65 years with COVID-19, enrolled during active disease.

The chain carries TRBV2 and TRBJ2-1; the D is unclear. With 8 bases removed from V and 10 bases from J, the gap between germline ends came to 6 bases. Germline V lookup: CDR1 SNHLY, CDR2 FYNNEI. The CDR3 covers 9 residues. DNA for the CDR3: TGTGCCAGCGGAGAGGAGCAGTTCTTC. This sequence encodes CASGEEQFF. The whole variable domain, remainder taken from reference TRBV2 and TRBJ2-1, is EPEVTQTPSHQVTQMGQEVILRCVPISNHLYFYWYRQILGQKVEFLVSFYNNEISEKSEIFDDQFSVERPDGSNFTLKIRSTKLEDSAMYFCASGEEQFFGPGTRLTVL.

The chain links TRBV24-1 to TRBJ2-4; 7 nucleotides agree with TRBD1. The ends lost 4 bases at V and 7 bases at J; junction bases unmatched: 9. Germline V gives CDR1 KGHDR, CDR2 SFDVKD. This CDR3 is 15 amino acids long. The DNA for the CDR3 is TGTGCCACCAGTGACCGAGACAGGGAGCGGAACATTCAGTACTTC. The encoded protein is CATSDRDRERNIQYF.

This clone was seen a single time. The J gene is TRBJ2-1, the V gene TRBV19; D ambiguous. Germline lookup yields CDR1 LNHDA and CDR2 SQIVND (reference sequence). CDR3 size: 15 residues. Trimming removed 3 bases at V and 0 bases at J, with 9 bases between. CDR3 in amino acids: CASSIGASSYNEQFF. In nucleotides, the CDR3 is TGTGCCAGTAGTATCGGAGCGAGCTCCTACAATGAGCAGTTCTTC.

This chain connects TRBV5-8 to TRBJ1-1; possibly TRBD1 for D (5 bases). The CDR3 runs 13 residues. The germline V and J ends were trimmed by 2 bases and 2 bases, with 7 bases remaining between them. Germline loops: CDR1 SGHTS, CDR2 YDEGEE. The CDR3 nucleotides read TGTGCCAGCAGCTTACAGGAAAACACTGAAGCTTTCTTT. Translating it yields CASSLQENTEAFF.

This chain connects TRBV7-8 to TRBJ1-1, with D perhaps TRBD1 (5 bases). Germline V gene lookup returns CDR1 SGHVS and CDR2 FQNEAQ. This CDR3 region has 15 residues. Trimming left V 8 bases short and J 4 bases short, with 20 bases between. This chain's CDR3 is CASVKEGRYRTEAFF. DNA for the CDR3: TGTGCCAGCGTCAAGGAGGGGAGGTATCGCACTGAAGCTTTCTTT.

V and J are TRBV7-9 and TRBJ2-5; D is uncertain. Looked up from germline, CDR1 is SEHNR and CDR2 is FQNEAQ (reference sequence). This CDR3 has 16 residues. Trimming left V 0 bases short and J 0 bases short, with 11 bases between. This CDR3 is CASSLAGHSYQETQYF. The CDR3 nucleotides are TGTGCCAGCAGCTTAGCTGGCCACAGCTACCAAGAGACCCAGTACTTC.

The chain uses TRBV19 and TRBJ1-1; 8 nucleotides line up with TRBD1. The CDR3 contains 14 residues. CDR1 is LNHDA and CDR2 is SQIVND in the germline V gene (reference sequence). V shed 9 bases, J shed 1 base, and the junction held 7 bases outside the gene matches. The CDR3 nucleotides read TGTGCCAGCAGTCCCGGGACAGGGAACACTGAAGCTTTCTTT. Its protein is CASSPGTGNTEAFF.